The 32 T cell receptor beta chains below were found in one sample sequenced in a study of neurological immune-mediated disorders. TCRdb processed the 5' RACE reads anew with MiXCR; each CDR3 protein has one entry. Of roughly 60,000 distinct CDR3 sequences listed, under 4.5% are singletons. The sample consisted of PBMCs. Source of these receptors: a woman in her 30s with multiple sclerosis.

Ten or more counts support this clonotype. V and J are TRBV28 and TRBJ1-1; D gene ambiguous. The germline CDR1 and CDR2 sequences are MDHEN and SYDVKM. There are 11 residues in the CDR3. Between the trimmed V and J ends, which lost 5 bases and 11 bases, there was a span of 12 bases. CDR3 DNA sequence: TGTGCCAGCAGTGTGCTCCTGGAGGCTTTCTTT. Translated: CASSVLLEAFF.

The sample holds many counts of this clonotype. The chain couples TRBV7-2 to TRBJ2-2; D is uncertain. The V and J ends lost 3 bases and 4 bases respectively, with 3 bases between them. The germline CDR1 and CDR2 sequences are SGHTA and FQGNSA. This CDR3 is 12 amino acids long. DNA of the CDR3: TGTGCCAGCAGCTTGAGCACCGGGGAGCTGTTTTTT. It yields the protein CASSLSTGELFF.

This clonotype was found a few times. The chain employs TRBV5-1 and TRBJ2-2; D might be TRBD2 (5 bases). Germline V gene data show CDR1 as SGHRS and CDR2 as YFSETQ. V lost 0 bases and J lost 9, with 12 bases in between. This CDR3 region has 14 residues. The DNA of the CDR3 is TGCGCCAGCAGCTTGGCAAAGGGAGCGAGGGAGCTGTTTTTT. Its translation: CASSLAKGARELFF.

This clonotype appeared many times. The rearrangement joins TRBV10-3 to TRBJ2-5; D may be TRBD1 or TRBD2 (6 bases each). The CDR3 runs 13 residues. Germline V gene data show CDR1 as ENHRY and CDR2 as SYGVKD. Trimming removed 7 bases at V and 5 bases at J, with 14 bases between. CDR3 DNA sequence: TGTGCCATCATGGGGGGCCCCGGGGAGACCCAGTACTTC. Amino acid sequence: CAIMGGPGETQYF.

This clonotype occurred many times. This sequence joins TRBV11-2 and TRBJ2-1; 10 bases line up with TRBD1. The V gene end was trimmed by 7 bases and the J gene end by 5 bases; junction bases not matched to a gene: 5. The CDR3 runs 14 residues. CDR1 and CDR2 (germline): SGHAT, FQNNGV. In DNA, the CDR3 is TGTGCCAGCACTTGGGGACAGGGGAACAATGAGCAGTTCTTC. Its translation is CASTWGQGNNEQFF.

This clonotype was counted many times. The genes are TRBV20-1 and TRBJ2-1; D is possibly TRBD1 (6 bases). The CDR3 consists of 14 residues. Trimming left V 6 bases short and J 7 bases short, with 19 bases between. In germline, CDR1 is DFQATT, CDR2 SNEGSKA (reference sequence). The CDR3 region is CSAYADRVRNEQFF. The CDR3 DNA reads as TGCAGTGCGTATGCGGACAGAGTCAGGAATGAGCAGTTCTTC.

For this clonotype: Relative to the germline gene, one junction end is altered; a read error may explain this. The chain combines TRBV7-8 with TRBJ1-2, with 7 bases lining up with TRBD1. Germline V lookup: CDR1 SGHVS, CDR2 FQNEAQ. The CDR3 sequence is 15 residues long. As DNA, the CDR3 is TGTGACAGCAGCTCCTCTGGGACAGTAAGTTATGGCTACACCTTC. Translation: CDSSSSGTVSYGYTF.

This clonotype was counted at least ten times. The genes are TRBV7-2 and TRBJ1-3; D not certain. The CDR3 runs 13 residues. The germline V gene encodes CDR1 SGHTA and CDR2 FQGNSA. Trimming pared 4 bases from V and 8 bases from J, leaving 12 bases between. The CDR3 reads CASSSGPLDTIYF. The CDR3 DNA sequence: TGTGCCAGCAGCTCAGGACCCCTGGACACCATATATTTT.

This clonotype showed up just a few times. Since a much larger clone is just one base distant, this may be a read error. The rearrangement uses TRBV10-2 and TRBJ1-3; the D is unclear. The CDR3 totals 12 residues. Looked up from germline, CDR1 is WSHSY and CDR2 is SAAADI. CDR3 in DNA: TGCGCCAGCAGCGAGGTGGGAAAAACCATATATTTT. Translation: CASSEVGKTIYF.

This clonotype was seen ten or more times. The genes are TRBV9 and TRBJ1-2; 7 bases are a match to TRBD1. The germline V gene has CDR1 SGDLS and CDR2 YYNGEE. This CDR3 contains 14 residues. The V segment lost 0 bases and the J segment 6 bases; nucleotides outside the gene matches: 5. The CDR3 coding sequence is TGTGCCAGCAGCGTAGTCGTAGGGGGCGATGGCTACACCTTC. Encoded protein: CASSVVVGGDGYTF.

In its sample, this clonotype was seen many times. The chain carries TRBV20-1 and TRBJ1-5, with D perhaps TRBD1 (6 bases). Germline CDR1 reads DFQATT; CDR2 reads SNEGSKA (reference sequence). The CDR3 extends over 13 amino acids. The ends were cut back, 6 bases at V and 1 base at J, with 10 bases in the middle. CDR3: CSAGAESNQPQHF. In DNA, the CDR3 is TGCAGTGCGGGGGCGGAAAGCAATCAGCCCCAGCATTTT.

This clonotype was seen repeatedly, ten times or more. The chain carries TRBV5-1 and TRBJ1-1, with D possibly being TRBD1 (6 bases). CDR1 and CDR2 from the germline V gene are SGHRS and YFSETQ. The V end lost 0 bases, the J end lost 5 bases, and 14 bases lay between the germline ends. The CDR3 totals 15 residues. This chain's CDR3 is CASSLEPGGTTEAFF. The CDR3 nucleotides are TGCGCCAGCAGCTTGGAACCGGGGGGCACGACTGAAGCTTTCTTT.

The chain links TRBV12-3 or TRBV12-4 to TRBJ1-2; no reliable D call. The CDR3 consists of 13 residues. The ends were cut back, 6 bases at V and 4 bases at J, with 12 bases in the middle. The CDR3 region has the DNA TGTGCCAGCAGAGCCAGAACAGCCTATGGCTACACCTTC. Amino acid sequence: CASRARTAYGYTF.

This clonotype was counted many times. The CDR3 is CASSGLAFSYEQYF. The CDR3 nucleotides read TGTGCCAGCAGCGGACTAGCGTTCTCCTACGAGCAGTACTTC. The chain couples TRBV28 to TRBJ2-7; TRBD2 aligns across 9 bases. Germline CDR1 MDHEN, CDR2 SYDVKM. V shed 6 bases and J 0 bases; nucleotides not matched to a gene: 3. The CDR3 is 14 residues long.

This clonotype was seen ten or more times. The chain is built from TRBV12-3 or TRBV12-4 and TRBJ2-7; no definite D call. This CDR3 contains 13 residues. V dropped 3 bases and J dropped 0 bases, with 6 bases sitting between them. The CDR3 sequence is CASSFWGSYEQYF. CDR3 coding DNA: TGTGCCAGCAGTTTTTGGGGCTCCTACGAGCAGTACTTC.

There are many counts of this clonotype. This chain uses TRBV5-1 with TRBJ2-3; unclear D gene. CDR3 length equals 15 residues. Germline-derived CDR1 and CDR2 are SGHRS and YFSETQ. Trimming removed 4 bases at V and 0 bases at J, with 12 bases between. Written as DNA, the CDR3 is TGCGCCAGCAGCGCGTCTGTCTCAAGCACAGATACGCAGTATTTT. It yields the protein CASSASVSSTDTQYF.

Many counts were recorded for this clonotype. This chain's CDR3 is CSARERTPGVSYEQYF. As DNA, the CDR3 is TGCAGTGCTAGAGAGAGAACGCCTGGGGTCAGCTACGAGCAGTACTTC. This chain connects TRBV20-1 to TRBJ2-7, with no clear D. The germline V and J ends were trimmed by 0 bases and 3 bases, with 18 bases remaining between them. Germline CDR1 is DFQATT and CDR2 is SNEGSKA (reference sequence). CDR3 length: 16 residues.

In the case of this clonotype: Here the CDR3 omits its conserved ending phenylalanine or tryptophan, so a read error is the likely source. CDR3 bases: TGCGCCAGCGACCGGGACAGTCTTAATGGGACCTACGAGCAGTACAAC. Translating it yields CASDRDSLNGTYEQYN. This chain connects TRBV5-1 to TRBJ2-7; 7 bases align to TRBD1. V was pared by 7 bases and J by 2 bases, with 15 bases of the junction left unmatched. The CDR3 has 16 residues. The germline gives CDR1 SGHRS, CDR2 YFSETQ.

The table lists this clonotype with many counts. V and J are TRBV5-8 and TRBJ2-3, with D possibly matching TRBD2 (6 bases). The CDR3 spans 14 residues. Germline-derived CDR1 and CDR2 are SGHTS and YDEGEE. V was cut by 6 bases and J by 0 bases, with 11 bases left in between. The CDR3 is CASKDYSSTDTQYF. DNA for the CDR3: TGTGCCAGCAAGGACTATTCTAGCACAGATACGCAGTATTTT.

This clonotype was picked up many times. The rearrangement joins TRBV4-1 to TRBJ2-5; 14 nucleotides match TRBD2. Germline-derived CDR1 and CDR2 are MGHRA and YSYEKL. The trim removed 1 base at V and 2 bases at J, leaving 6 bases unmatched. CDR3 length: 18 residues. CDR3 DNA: TGCGCCAGCAGCCAAGGCGGGACTAGCGGGAGACGACAAGAGACCCAGTACTTC. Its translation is CASSQGGTSGRRQETQYF.

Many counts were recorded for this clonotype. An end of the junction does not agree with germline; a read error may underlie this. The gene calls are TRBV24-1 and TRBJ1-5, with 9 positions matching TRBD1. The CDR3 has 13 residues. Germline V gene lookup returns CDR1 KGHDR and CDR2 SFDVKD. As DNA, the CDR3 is TGTGCCACCGGACAGGGGAGCAATCAGCCCCAGAATTTT. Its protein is CATGQGSNQPQNF.

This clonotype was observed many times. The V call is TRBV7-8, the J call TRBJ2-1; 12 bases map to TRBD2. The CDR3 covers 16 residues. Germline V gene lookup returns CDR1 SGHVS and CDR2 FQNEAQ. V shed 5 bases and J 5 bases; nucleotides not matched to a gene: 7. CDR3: CASSPMTSGRDNEQFF. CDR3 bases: TGTGCCAGCAGCCCGATGACTAGCGGGAGAGACAATGAGCAGTTCTTC.

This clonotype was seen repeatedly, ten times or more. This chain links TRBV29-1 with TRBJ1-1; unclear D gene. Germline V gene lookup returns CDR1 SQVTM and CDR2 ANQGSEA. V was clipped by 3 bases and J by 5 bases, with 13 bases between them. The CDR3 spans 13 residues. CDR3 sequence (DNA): TGCAGCGTTGACTCAGCCTGGAGGACTGAAGCTTTCTTT. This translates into CSVDSAWRTEAFF.

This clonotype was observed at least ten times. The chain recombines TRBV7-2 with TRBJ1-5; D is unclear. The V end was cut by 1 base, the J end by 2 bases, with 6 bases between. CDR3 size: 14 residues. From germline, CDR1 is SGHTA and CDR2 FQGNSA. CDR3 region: CASSLGRGNQPQHF. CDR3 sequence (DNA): TGTGCCAGCAGCTTAGGTCGGGGCAATCAGCCCCAGCATTTT.

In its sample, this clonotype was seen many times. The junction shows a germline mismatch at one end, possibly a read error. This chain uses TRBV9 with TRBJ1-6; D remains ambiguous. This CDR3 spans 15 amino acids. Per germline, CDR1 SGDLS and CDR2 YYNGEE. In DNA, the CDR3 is TGTGCCAGCAGCGTAGGAGGTTCGGGGAATTCACCCCTCAACTTT. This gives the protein CASSVGGSGNSPLNF.

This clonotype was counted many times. The CDR3 here is CASASDRTANQPQHF. CDR3 in DNA: TGTGCCAGTGCCTCTGACAGGACCGCCAATCAGCCCCAGCATTTT. The rearrangement links TRBV27 to TRBJ1-5; a possible D gene is TRBD1 (6 bases). The CDR3 spans 15 residues. CDR1 and CDR2 (germline): MNHEY, SMNVEV (reference sequence). V was shortened by 9 bases and J by 3 bases, with 18 bases between the two germline ends.

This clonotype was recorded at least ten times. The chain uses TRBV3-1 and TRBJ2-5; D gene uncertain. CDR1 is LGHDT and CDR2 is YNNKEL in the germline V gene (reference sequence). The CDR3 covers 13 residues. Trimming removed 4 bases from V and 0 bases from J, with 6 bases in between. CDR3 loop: CASSPTDQETQYF. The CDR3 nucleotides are TGTGCCAGCAGCCCAACAGACCAAGAGACCCAGTACTTC.

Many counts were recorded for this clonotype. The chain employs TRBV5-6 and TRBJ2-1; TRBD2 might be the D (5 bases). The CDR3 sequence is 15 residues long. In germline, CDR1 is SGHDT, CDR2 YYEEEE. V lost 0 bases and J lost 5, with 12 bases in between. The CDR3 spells CASSLVVGVNNEQFF. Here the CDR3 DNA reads TGTGCCAGCAGCTTGGTGGTCGGGGTTAACAATGAGCAGTTCTTC. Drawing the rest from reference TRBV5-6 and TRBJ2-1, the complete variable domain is DAGVTQSPTHLIKTRGQQVTLRCSPKSGHDTVSWYQQALGQGPQFIFQYYEEEERQRGNFPDRFSGHQFPNYSSELNVNALLLGDSALYLCASSLVVGVNNEQFFGPGTRLTVL.

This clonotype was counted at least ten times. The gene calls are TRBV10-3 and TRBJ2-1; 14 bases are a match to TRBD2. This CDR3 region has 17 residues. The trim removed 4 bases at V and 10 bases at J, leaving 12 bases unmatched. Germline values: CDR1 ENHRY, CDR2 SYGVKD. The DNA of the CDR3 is TGTGCCATCAGTGGGGGCCGACTAGCGGGGGGGCCGGAGGAGCAGTTCTTC. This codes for CAISGGRLAGGPEEQFF.

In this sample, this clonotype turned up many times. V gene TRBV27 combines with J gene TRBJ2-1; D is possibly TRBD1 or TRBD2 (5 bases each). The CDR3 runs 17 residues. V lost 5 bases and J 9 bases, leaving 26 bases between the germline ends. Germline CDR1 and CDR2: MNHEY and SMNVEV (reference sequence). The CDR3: CASSITTWGSYPSEQFF. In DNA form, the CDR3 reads TGTGCCAGCAGTATTACCACCTGGGGGAGTTACCCCAGTGAGCAGTTCTTC.

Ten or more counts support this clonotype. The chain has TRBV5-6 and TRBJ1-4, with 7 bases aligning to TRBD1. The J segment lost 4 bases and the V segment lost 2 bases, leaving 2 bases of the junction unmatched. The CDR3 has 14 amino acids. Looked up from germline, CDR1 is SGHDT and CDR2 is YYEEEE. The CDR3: CASSFGQVNEKLFF. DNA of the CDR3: TGTGCCAGCAGCTTTGGACAGGTTAATGAAAAACTGTTTTTT.

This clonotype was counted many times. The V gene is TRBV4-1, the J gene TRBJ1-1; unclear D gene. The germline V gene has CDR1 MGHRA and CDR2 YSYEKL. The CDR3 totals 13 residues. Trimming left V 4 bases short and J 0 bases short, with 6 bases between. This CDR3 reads CASSPTVNTEAFF. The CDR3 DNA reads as TGCGCCAGCAGCCCTACCGTGAACACTGAAGCTTTCTTT.